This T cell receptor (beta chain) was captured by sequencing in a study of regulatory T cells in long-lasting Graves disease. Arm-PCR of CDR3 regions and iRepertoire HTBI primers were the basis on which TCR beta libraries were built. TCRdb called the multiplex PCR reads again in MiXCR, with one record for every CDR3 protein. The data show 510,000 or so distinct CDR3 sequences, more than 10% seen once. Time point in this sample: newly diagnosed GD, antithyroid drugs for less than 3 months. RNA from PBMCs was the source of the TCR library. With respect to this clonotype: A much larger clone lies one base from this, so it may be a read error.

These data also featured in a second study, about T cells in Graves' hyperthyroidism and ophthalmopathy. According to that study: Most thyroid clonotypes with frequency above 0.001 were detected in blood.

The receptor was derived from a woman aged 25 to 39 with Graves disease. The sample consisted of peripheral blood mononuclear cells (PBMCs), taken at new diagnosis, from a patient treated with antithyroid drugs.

The CDR3 region has the DNA TGTGCCAGCAGCTTCCGGGCCCGAAGTCATAGTGAAGCTTGCTTT. This translates into CASSFRARSHSEACF. V usage is TRBV3-1 and J usage is TRBJ1-1; D ambiguous. The CDR3 sequence is 15 residues long. From germline, CDR1 is LGHDT and CDR2 YNNKEL (reference sequence).